The 28 T cell receptor beta chains given below trace back to one sample, sequenced in a study of T cell responses to AZD1222 COVID-19 vaccine. Here immunoSEQ multiplex PCR was the method, and the copy in TCRdb shows in-frame clones only, minus some. The sample includes about 92,000 clones, roughly 93% of them seen just once. Sequences were derived from peripheral blood, sampled on day 0 of AZD1222 vaccination. Receptors originate from an adult in good health.

CDR3 in amino acids: CASRGQGVYGYTF. CDR3 nucleotide sequence: TGTGCCAGTAGGGGACAGGGGGTCTATGGCTACACCTTC. This chain joins TRBV19 and TRBJ1-2, with TRBD1 matching 11 bases. Germline loops: CDR1 LNHDA, CDR2 SQIVND (reference sequence). The CDR3 is 13 amino acids. After removal of 6 bases from V and 4 bases from J, the junction contained 1 base not matched to a gene.

The chain employs TRBV19 and TRBJ1-2; a possible D gene is TRBD1 (6 bases). The ends were cut back, 4 bases at V and 4 bases at J, with 22 bases in the middle. The CDR3 extends over 17 amino acids. The germline gives CDR1 LNHDA, CDR2 SQIVND (reference sequence). CDR3 sequence: CASSTSGALIMAYGYTF. CDR3 coding DNA: TGTGCCAGTAGTACTTCAGGGGCGCTGATAATGGCCTATGGCTACACCTTC.

This chain links TRBV5-1 with TRBJ1-1; 7 bases agree with TRBD1. This CDR3 spans 16 amino acids. Germline lookup yields CDR1 SGHRS and CDR2 YFSETQ. V shed 7 bases and J 0 bases; nucleotides not matched to a gene: 12. The CDR3 loop reads CASLPGTVVMNTEAFF. For the CDR3, the DNA is TGCGCCAGCCTTCCCGGGACAGTAGTAATGAACACTGAAGCTTTCTTT.

The rearrangement links TRBV7-2 to TRBJ2-1; 10 positions match TRBD1. V gave up 3 bases and J gave up 5 bases; unmatched junction bases: 4. Germline CDR1 reads SGHTA; CDR2 reads FQGNSA. This CDR3 has 15 residues. The CDR3 DNA reads TGTGCCAGCAGCTTCCGACAGGGGGCGAACAATGAGCAGTTCTTC. Translating gives CASSFRQGANNEQFF.

This chain connects TRBV6-1 to TRBJ2-7; D might be TRBD1 or TRBD2, each matching 5 bases. CDR3 length: 13 residues. Germline V gives CDR1 MNHNS, CDR2 SASEGT. V was shortened by 1 base and J by 4 bases, with 8 bases between the two germline ends. The DNA of the CDR3 is TGTGCCAGCAGTGAAGAGAGGGGATACGAGCAGTACTTC. Its protein product is CASSEERGYEQYF.

The chain joins TRBV6-1 to TRBJ1-5, with 7 bases identical to TRBD1. J was trimmed by 6 bases and V by 2 bases; bases with no gene match: 10. This CDR3 is built from 16 residues. Germline CDR1 is MNHNS and CDR2 is SASEGT. The CDR3 loop is CASSEMTGWESQPQHF. The CDR3 bases are TGTGCCAGCAGTGAAATGACAGGGTGGGAGAGTCAGCCCCAGCATTTT.

This clone has just one count. The chain joins TRBV3-1 (or the pseudogene TRBV3-2) to TRBJ1-4; TRBD1 is a possible D gene (5 bases). Germline CDR1 reads LGHDT; CDR2 reads YNNKEL (reference sequence). V was clipped by 7 bases and J by 7 bases, with 13 bases between them. There are 13 residues in the CDR3. CDR3 coding DNA: TGTGCCAGCAACTTTCGGGGGAGTGAAAAACTGTTTTTT. Amino acid sequence: CASNFRGSEKLFF.

CDR3 loop: CASSLRQDSTDTQYF. The DNA for the CDR3 is TGTGCCAGCAGCCTTCGACAGGATAGCACAGATACGCAGTATTTT. The chain is built from TRBV3-1 (or the pseudogene TRBV3-2) and TRBJ2-3; D possibly corresponds to TRBD1 (6 bases). Trimming cost V 4 bases and J 0 bases, with 11 bases left between them. From germline, CDR1 is LGHDT and CDR2 YNNKEL (reference sequence). This CDR3 has 15 amino acids.

This rearrangement joins TRBV28 to TRBJ1-4, with a tentative D call TRBD1 (5 bases). Germline V gene sequence: CDR1 MDHEN, CDR2 SYDVKM. Trimming took 2 bases from V and 7 from J, leaving 14 bases between them. The CDR3 runs to 15 residues. Here the CDR3 DNA reads TGTGCCAGCAGTTTACTGACAGCCGGTGCTGAAAAACTGTTTTTT. This codes for CASSLLTAGAEKLFF.

The V call is TRBV6-5, the J call TRBJ1-6; 9 bases align to TRBD1. Germline lookup yields CDR1 MNHEY and CDR2 SVGAGI. The CDR3 has 14 amino acids. V was clipped by 6 bases and J by 7 bases; unmatched bases: 4. This CDR3 is CASRPGTGNSPLHF. For the CDR3, the DNA is TGTGCCAGCAGGCCCGGGACAGGGAATTCACCCCTCCACTTT.

V usage is TRBV6-6 and J usage is TRBJ1-1; TRBD1 matches at 7 bases. This CDR3 region has 13 residues. V lost 6 bases, J lost 11 bases, and 12 bases stayed unmatched. Germline values: CDR1 MNHNY, CDR2 SVGAGI (reference sequence). CDR3 nucleotide sequence: TGTGCCAGCAGACCACCTGACAGGGTACGGGCTTTCTTT. Encoded protein: CASRPPDRVRAFF.

This clone was counted between two and nine times. V usage is TRBV4-1 and J usage is TRBJ1-6; D might be TRBD1 (6 bases). Germline V lookup: CDR1 MGHRA, CDR2 YSYEKL. The CDR3 totals 19 residues. V dropped 1 base and J dropped 0 bases, with 16 bases sitting between them. The CDR3 DNA reads as TGCGCCAGCAGCCAAGGTCGGACAGTCCTCAGCTCCTATAATTCACCCCTCCACTTT. It encodes CASSQGRTVLSSYNSPLHF.

V usage is TRBV6-2 or TRBV6-3 and J usage is TRBJ1-1; tentatively, D is TRBD1 (6 bases). The germline CDR1 and CDR2 sequences are MNHEY and SVGEGT. Trimming removed 4 bases at V and 5 bases at J, with 14 bases between. This CDR3 is 14 amino acids long. This chain's CDR3 is CASSFDRPTTEAFF. The CDR3 DNA follows: TGTGCCAGCAGTTTCGACAGGCCGACGACTGAAGCTTTCTTT.

The V gene is TRBV5-8, the J gene TRBJ2-7; 12 nucleotides align to TRBD2. Germline V gene data show CDR1 as SGHTS and CDR2 as YDEGEE. V was clipped by 4 bases and J by 4 bases; unmatched bases: 3. This CDR3 region has 14 residues. As DNA, the CDR3 is TGTGCCAGCAGCACTAGCGGGGGGTTATACGAGCAGTACTTC. Translating it yields CASSTSGGLYEQYF. The whole variable domain, filled in from reference TRBV5-8 and TRBJ2-7, reads EAGVTQSPTHLIKTRGQQATLRCSPISGHTSVYWYQQALGLGLQFLLWYDEGEERNRGNFPPRFSGRQFPNYSSELNVNALELEDSALYLCASSTSGGLYEQYFGPGTRLTVT.

The V gene is TRBV5-6, the J gene TRBJ2-3; D is unclear. The ends were cut back, 2 bases at V and 0 bases at J, with 10 bases in the middle. The CDR3 is made up of 15 amino acids. Germline V gene data show CDR1 as SGHDT and CDR2 as YYEEEE. The CDR3 is CASSFSDTSTDTQYF. Written as DNA, the CDR3 is TGTGCCAGCAGCTTCTCTGATACTAGCACAGATACGCAGTATTTT.

This clone was observed a single time. The chain couples TRBV2 to TRBJ1-1; tentative D call: TRBD1 (5 bases). V gave up 11 bases and J gave up 2 bases, with 18 bases separating them. The CDR3 is 14 residues long. Germline V lookup: CDR1 SNHLY, CDR2 FYNNEI. CDR3 bases: TGTGCCGGACAATGGCAGGGATCAAACACTGAAGCTTTCTTT. Amino acid sequence: CAGQWQGSNTEAFF.

The chain has TRBV4-2 and TRBJ2-3; no clear D gene. CDR1 LGHNA and CDR2 YNFKEQ come from the germline V gene. The CDR3 consists of 17 residues. Trimming took off 2 bases at V and 0 bases at J, with 15 bases between the two ends. The CDR3 DNA reads as TGTGCCAGCAGCCAAAATGTGCCAGGTGCTAGCACAGATACGCAGTATTTT. Its translation: CASSQNVPGASTDTQYF.

With regard to this clone: A junction boundary mismatches the germline segment, possibly from a read error. The chain has TRBV19 and TRBJ1-2; 8 bases are a match to TRBD1. This CDR3 spans 14 amino acids. Germline CDR1 reads LNHDA; CDR2 reads SQIVND (reference sequence). CDR3 region: CASSRQGFNDGYTF. CDR3 DNA sequence: TGTGCCAGTAGTAGACAGGGGTTTAACGATGGCTACACCTTC. The variable domain in full, completed from reference TRBV19 and TRBJ1-2, reads DGGITQSPKYLFRKEGQNVTLSCEQNLNHDAMYWYRQDPGQGLRLIYYSQIVNDFQKGDIAEGYSVSREKKESFPLTVTSAQKNPTAFYLCASSRQGFNDGYTFGSGTRLTVV.

This chain connects TRBV6-5 to TRBJ2-1; no definite D call. V lost 5 bases and J 0 bases, leaving 11 bases between the germline ends. The germline CDR1 and CDR2 sequences are MNHEY and SVGAGI. The length of the CDR3 is 15 residues. CDR3 in DNA: TGTGCCAGCAGTCCTGAGTTAAGCTCCTACAATGAGCAGTTCTTC. Translated, it gives CASSPELSSYNEQFF.

The V and J genes are TRBV9 and TRBJ1-6; D remains ambiguous. CDR3 length equals 14 residues. Trimming removed 0 bases from V and 7 bases from J, with 8 bases in between. Germline V gene sequence: CDR1 SGDLS, CDR2 YYNGEE. The CDR3 region is CASSVAGPNSPLHF. CDR3 coding DNA: TGTGCCAGCAGCGTAGCCGGGCCAAATTCACCCCTCCACTTT. Looking up the rest from reference TRBV9 and TRBJ1-6 gives the full variable domain: DSGVTQTPKHLITATGQRVTLRCSPRSGDLSVYWYQQSLDQGLQFLIQYYNGEERAKGNILERFSAQQFPDLHSELNLSSLELGDSALYFCASSVAGPNSPLHFGNGTRLTVT.

The chain recombines TRBV6-5 with TRBJ1-2, with 8 nucleotides matching TRBD1. Per the germline V gene, CDR1 is MNHEY and CDR2 is SVGAGI. The junction had 11 bases not matched to a gene; V was cut back by 4 bases and J by 7 bases. The CDR3 contains 15 residues. As DNA, the CDR3 is TGTGCCAGCAGTTTTGCGACAGGGGTTCATCCTGGCTACACCTTC. Protein: CASSFATGVHPGYTF.

This chain links TRBV6-4 with TRBJ2-1; 11 bases are a match to TRBD1. J gave up 9 bases and V 5 bases, and 6 bases lay outside the gene matches. In germline, CDR1 is MRHNA, CDR2 SNTAGT. This CDR3 is 14 amino acids long. The CDR3 bases are TGTGCCAGCAGTAAGGACAGGGGGCGATTTGAGCAGTTCTTC. As protein: CASSKDRGRFEQFF.

J is TRBJ1-2 and V is TRBV10-2; D call uncertain. The CDR3 sequence is 15 residues long. CDR1 is WSHSY, CDR2 SAAADI, per germline. V was pared by 3 bases and J by 1 base, with 12 bases between. The CDR3 loop reads CASSDGGRVNYGYTF. Here the CDR3 DNA reads TGCGCCAGCAGTGATGGAGGGCGGGTTAACTATGGCTACACCTTC.

J is TRBJ1-5 and V is TRBV19; TRBD1 agrees at 7 bases. V gave up 7 bases and J gave up 15 bases; unmatched junction bases: 15. CDR1 LNHDA and CDR2 SQIVND come from the germline V gene (reference sequence). The CDR3 sequence is 13 residues long. CDR3 DNA: TGTGCCAGTACCTCTCCCGGGTTCAGGGGGGGGCATTTT. This encodes CASTSPGFRGGHF.

The rearrangement joins TRBV21-1 to TRBJ2-7; the D call TRBD2 from the table was never checked on the DNA. TRBV21-1 is an annotated pseudogene. The CDR3 runs to 14 residues. Here the CDR3 DNA reads TGTGCCAGCGGGAATGAGGGACTGTTCTACGAGCAGTACTTC. The encoded protein is CASGNEGLFYEQYF.

This clone was detected only once. V is TRBV4-2 and J is TRBJ1-5, with 10 bases lining up with TRBD1. V lost 0 bases, J lost 7 bases, and 3 bases stayed unmatched. The CDR3 contains 15 residues. CDR1 is LGHNA, CDR2 YNFKEQ, per germline. As DNA, the CDR3 is TGTGCCAGCAGCCAAGAAAGGACAGGGGGGCAGCCCCAGCATTTT. Translated: CASSQERTGGQPQHF.

V is TRBV10-3 and J is TRBJ1-4; possibly TRBD1 for D (6 bases). V was clipped by 11 bases and J by 3 bases, with 13 bases between them. Per germline, CDR1 ENHRY and CDR2 SYGVKD. CDR3 size: 13 residues. CDR3 sequence reads: CAAQGRANEKLFF. CDR3 nucleotides: TGTGCCGCACAGGGACGGGCTAATGAAAAACTGTTTTTT.

This chain joins TRBV7-9 and TRBJ2-1; tentatively, D is TRBD2 (6 bases). V dropped 1 base and J dropped 5 bases, with 6 bases sitting between them. CDR1 is SEHNR, CDR2 FQNEAQ, per germline (reference sequence). The CDR3 sequence is 13 residues long. The DNA for the CDR3 is TGTGCCAGCAGCTTAGGGACTAACAATGAGCAGTTCTTC. Translating it yields CASSLGTNNEQFF. The full variable domain, its missing parts supplied by reference TRBV7-9 and TRBJ2-1, is DTGVSQNPRHKITKRGQNVTFRCDPISEHNRLYWYRQTLGQGPEFLTYFQNEAQLEKSRLLSDRFSAERPKGSFSTLEIQRTEQGDSAMYLCASSLGTNNEQFFGPGTRLTVL.